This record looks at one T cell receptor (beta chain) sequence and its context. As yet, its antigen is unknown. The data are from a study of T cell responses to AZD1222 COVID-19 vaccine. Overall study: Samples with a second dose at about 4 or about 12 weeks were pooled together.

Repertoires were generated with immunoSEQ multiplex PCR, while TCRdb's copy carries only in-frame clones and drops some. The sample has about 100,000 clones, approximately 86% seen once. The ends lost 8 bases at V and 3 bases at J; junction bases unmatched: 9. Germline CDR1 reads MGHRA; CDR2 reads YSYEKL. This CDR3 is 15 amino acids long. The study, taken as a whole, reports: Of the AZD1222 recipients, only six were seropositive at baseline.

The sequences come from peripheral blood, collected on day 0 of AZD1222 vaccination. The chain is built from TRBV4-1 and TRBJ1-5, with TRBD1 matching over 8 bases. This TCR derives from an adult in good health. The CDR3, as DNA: TGCGCCAGCCAACTTGGACAGGGTGACAATCAGCCCCAGCATTTT. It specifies CASQLGQGDNQPQHF.